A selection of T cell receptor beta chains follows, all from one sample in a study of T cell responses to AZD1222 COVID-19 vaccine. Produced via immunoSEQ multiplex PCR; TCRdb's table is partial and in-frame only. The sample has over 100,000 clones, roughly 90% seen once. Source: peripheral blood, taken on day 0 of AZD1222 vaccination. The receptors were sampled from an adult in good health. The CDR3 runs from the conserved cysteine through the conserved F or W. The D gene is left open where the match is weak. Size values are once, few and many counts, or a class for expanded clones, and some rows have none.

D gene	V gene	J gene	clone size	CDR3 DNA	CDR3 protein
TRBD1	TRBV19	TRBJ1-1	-	TGTGCCAGTAGATTTACAGGGGGCGGAAACACTGAAGCTTTCTTT	CASRFTGGGNTEAFF
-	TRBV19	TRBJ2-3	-	TGTGCCAGTAGCCCAGGGGTGGTAGACACGCAGTATTTT	CASSPGVVDTQYF
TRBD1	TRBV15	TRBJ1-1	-	TGTGCCACCAGCAGAATGACAGGGAATGAAGCTTTCTTT	CATSRMTGNEAFF
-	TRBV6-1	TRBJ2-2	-	TGTGCCAGCAGTGAAATAGGGGAAGGCGGGGAGCTGTTTTTT	CASSEIGEGGELFF
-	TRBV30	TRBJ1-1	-	TGTGCCTGGAAGGGGAGGCGGGGATTCGGAGACACTGAAGCTTTCTTT	CAWKGRRGFGDTEAFF
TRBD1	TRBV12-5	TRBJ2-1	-	TGTGCTAGTGGTTTGGGGTCAGGGGGCTACTCCTACAATGAGCAGTTCTTC	CASGLGSGGYSYNEQFF
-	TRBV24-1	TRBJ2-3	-	TGTGCCACCAGCGCAGAATACTCAGATACGCAGTATTTT	CATSAEYSDTQYF
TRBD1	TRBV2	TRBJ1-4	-	TGTGCCAGCATTGGCGGGACAGGTGAAAAACTGTTTTTT	CASIGGTGEKLFF
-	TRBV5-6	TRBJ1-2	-	TGTGCCAGCAGCTTGGCAGGGGAGGATGGCTACACCTTC	CASSLAGEDGYTF
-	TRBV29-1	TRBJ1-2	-	TGCAGCGTTGAAGTTCCCAGGGACTATGGCTACACCTTC	CSVEVPRDYGYTF
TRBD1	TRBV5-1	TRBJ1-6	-	TGCGCCAGCAGCTCCGGAGGGACAGCGAATTCACCCCTCCACTTT	CASSSGGTANSPLHF
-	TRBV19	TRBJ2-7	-	TGTGCCAGTAGTGTAGGACTGAACTACGAGCAGTACTTC	CASSVGLNYEQYF
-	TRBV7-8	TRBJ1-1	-	TGTGCCAGCAGCTTAGGACTTTTCACTGAAGCTTTCTTT	CASSLGLFTEAFF
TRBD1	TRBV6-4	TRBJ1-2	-	TGTGCCAGCAGCCCCTTCCCGGGACAGCGTCCCACTCCTAACTATGGCTACACCTTC	CASSPFPGQRPTPNYGYTF
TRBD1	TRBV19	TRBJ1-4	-	TGTGCCAGTAGTGTACAGGGGGCGGAAAAACTGTTTTTT	CASSVQGAEKLFF
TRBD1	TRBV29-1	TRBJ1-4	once	TGCAGCGCGAATTACCGACAGGGAGGTGCTAATGAAAAACTGTTTTTT	CSANYRQGGANEKLFF